This T cell receptor (beta chain) is from a study of early T cells in non-severe SARS-CoV-2 infection. The wider study: The authors sequenced bulk RNA from unsorted whole blood, leaving chains unpaired. General study points: Matching results from VDJdb favored anti-spike CD8 responses, leaving private and CD4 specificities undetected.

A few counts support this clonotype. Its antigen is as yet unknown. As part of library construction, unique molecular identifiers were attached to individual cDNA molecules. A single record per CDR3 protein comes from TCRdb applying MiXCR to the 5' RACE reads. Of approximately 70,000 distinct CDR3 sequences listed, about 11% are singletons. Trimming shortened V by 4 bases and J by 6 bases, and 10 bases separated the two germline ends. Germline V gene sequence: CDR1 MNHEY, CDR2 SVGAGI. The length of the CDR3 is 12 residues. Material: whole blood. This rearrangement joins TRBV6-5 to TRBJ2-7; perhaps D is TRBD1 or TRBD2 (5 bases each). This clonotype was obtained from an adult who was a healthcare worker with PCR-confirmed SARS-CoV-2 infection or an uninfected control (not recorded which). The CDR3 bases are TGTGCCAGCAGTTCCCGGGACCGCGAGCAGTACTTC. It translates to CASSSRDREQYF.